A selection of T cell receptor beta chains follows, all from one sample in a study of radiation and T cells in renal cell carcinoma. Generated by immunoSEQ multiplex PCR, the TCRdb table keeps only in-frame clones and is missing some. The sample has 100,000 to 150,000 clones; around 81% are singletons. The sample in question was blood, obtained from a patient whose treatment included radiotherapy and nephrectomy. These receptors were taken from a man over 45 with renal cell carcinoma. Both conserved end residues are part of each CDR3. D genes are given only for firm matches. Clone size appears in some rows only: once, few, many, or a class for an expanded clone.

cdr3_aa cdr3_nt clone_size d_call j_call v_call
CASSPDRVNEQYF TGTGCCAGCAGTCCGGACAGGGTCAACGAGCAGTACTTC once TRBD1 TRBJ2-7 TRBV6-5
CASSGTPTGELFF TGTGCCAGCAGCGGGACACCAACCGGGGAGCTGTTTTTT . . TRBJ2-2 TRBV2
CASSNPGQGNTEAFF TGTGCCAGCAGTAACCCGGGACAGGGGAACACTGAAGCTTTCTTT . TRBD1 TRBJ1-1 TRBV9
CASSATGGALYGYTF TGCGCCAGCAGCGCGACAGGGGGAGCGCTCTATGGCTACACCTTC . TRBD1 TRBJ1-2 TRBV5-1
CASSLTGVALYNEQFF TGCGCCAGCAGCTTAACAGGCGTAGCCCTTTACAATGAGCAGTTCTTC . . TRBJ2-1 TRBV5-1
CASSQAASGLNTEAFF TGTGCCAGCAGCCAGGCTGCATCAGGACTTAACACTGAAGCTTTCTTT . . TRBJ1-1 TRBV4-2
CASSQAIGRVQETQYF TGTGCCAGCAGCCAAGCAATCGGCAGGGTCCAAGAGACCCAGTACTTC . . TRBJ2-5 TRBV14
CASSQGNSGENSPLHF TGCGCCAGCAGCCAAGGGAATTCGGGGGAGAATTCACCCCTCCACTTT . . TRBJ1-6 TRBV4-3
CARSLEFCYEQYF TGTGCCAGAAGCTTGGAATTCTGCTACGAGCAGTACTTC . . TRBJ2-7 TRBV5-3
CASSSGGQGPLHF TGTGCCAGCAGTTCGGGGGGCCAAGGGCCCCTCCACTTT . . TRBJ1-6 TRBV6-5
CASSLAGELFF TGTGCCAGCAGCTTAGCTGGGGAGCTGTTTTTT . . TRBJ2-2 TRBV7-9
CASNLNRDASYGYTF TGTGCCAGCAACCTGAACCGGGACGCTTCCTATGGCTACACCTTC . . TRBJ1-2 TRBV6-5
CASSLAFEQGDYTF TGTGCCAGCAGCTTAGCTTTTGAACAGGGCGACTACACCTTC . . TRBJ1-2 TRBV7-9
CASGTNRGRSSGANVLTF TGTGCCAGCGGTACGAACAGGGGGCGGTCGTCTGGGGCCAACGTCCTGACTTTC . TRBD1 TRBJ2-6 TRBV7-3
CASSQDQGGYGYTF TGTGCCAGCAGCCAAGACCAAGGGGGATATGGCTACACCTTC once . TRBJ1-2 TRBV4-2
CASSGDPNYEQYF TGTGCCAGCAGTGGGGACCCCAACTACGAGCAGTACTTC . . TRBJ2-7 TRBV25-1
CASSQQGTTEAFF TGTGCCAGCAGTCAACAGGGGACCACTGAAGCTTTCTTT . TRBD1 TRBJ1-1 TRBV28
CASRVDPTPQHF TGTGCCAGCAGAGTCGATCCCACCCCCCAGCATTTT . . TRBJ1-5 TRBV6-6
CATRRGPQGSYEQYF TGCGCCACGAGAAGGGGGCCCCAGGGGTCCTACGAGCAGTACTTC . TRBD1 TRBJ2-7 TRBV4-1
CASSYGGRAYDEQFF TGTGCCAGCAGTTACGGCGGGAGGGCCTATGATGAGCAGTTCTTC . TRBD2 TRBJ2-1 TRBV28
CASRRQGGSTDTQYF TGTGCCAGCAGGAGACAGGGAGGCAGCACAGATACGCAGTATTTT . . TRBJ2-3 TRBV2
CAWSLGDNQPQHF TGTGCCTGGAGTTTGGGGGACAATCAGCCCCAGCATTTT once . TRBJ1-5 TRBV30
CASSALTGGSYEQYF TGTGCCAGCAGTGCGCTTACAGGGGGCTCCTACGAGCAGTACTTC . TRBD1 TRBJ2-7 TRBV6-5
CASSLGSTGGGEKLFF TGTGCCAGCAGCTTAGGGTCAACAGGGGGCGGTGAAAAACTGTTTTTT . TRBD1 TRBJ1-4 TRBV7-9
CANKGERALPSEQYF TGTGCCAACAAGGGGGAAAGGGCGTTGCCCTCCGAGCAGTACTTC . . TRBJ2-7 TRBV28
CASSRQGGANAEAFF TGTGCCAGCAGTCGACAGGGGGGGGCTAATGCTGAAGCTTTCTTT few TRBD1 TRBJ1-1 TRBV6-6
CASSLWGDSGELFF TGTGCCAGCAGCTTATGGGGGGATTCCGGGGAGCTGTTTTTT . . TRBJ2-2 TRBV7-2
CASRGTTYEQYF TGCGCCAGCCGGGGCACAACCTACGAGCAGTACTTC . . TRBJ2-7 TRBV10-1
CASSRGPGETQYF TGTGCCAGCAGTCGCGGTCCAGGCGAGACCCAGTACTTC . . TRBJ2-5 TRBV27
CASSLSGEKDEQYF TGCGCCAGCAGCTTATCAGGGGAGAAAGACGAGCAGTACTTC . . TRBJ2-7 TRBV5-1
CASSPPGSLGGNTIYF TGTGCCAGCAGTCCTCCAGGGTCTCTGGGGGGAAACACCATATATTTT . . TRBJ1-3 TRBV6-6
CASSLGRGGGYTF TGTGCCAGCAGCTTGGGCCGGGGAGGGGGCTACACCTTC . . TRBJ1-2 TRBV6-5
CSAYTNYGYTF TGCAGTGCGTATACGAACTATGGCTACACCTTC once . TRBJ1-2 TRBV20-1
CASSLNSGGDTQYF TGCGCCAGCAGCTTGAATTCGGGAGGGGATACGCAGTATTTT . TRBD2 TRBJ2-3 TRBV5-1
CASSLETTDTQYF TGCGCCAGCAGCTTAGAAACCACAGATACGCAGTATTTT few . TRBJ2-3 TRBV5-1
CSVGGGGNTIYF TGCAGCGTTGGGGGAGGTGGAAACACCATATATTTT once . TRBJ1-3 TRBV29-1
CASMAGGAGETQYF TGTGCCAGCATGGCAGGGGGTGCAGGAGAGACCCAGTACTTC . TRBD1 TRBJ2-5 TRBV2
CASRAGGETTGELFF TGTGCCAGCAGGGCAGGGGGAGAGACCACCGGGGAGCTGTTTTTT . TRBD1 TRBJ2-2 TRBV9
CASEGNGQETQYF TGTGCCAGCGAGGGTAACGGACAGGAGACCCAGTACTTC . . TRBJ2-5 TRBV6-5
CAIRDREDNSPLHF TGTGCCATCCGGGACAGGGAAGATAATTCACCCCTCCACTTT . TRBD1 TRBJ1-6 TRBV10-3
CATSRVGGPLHF TGTGCCACCAGCAGAGTTGGGGGACCCCTCCACTTT . . TRBJ1-6 TRBV15
CAWSYGTGAEKLFF TGTGCCTGGAGTTATGGGACAGGGGCCGAAAAACTGTTTTTT few TRBD1 TRBJ1-4 TRBV30
CASSLQGMGRDTQYF TGTGCCAGCAGCCTACAGGGGATGGGGAGAGATACGCAGTATTTT . TRBD1 TRBJ2-3 TRBV7-2
CASSPDHRGSDGYTF TGTGCCAGCAGCCCGGATCACAGGGGTTCGGATGGCTACACCTTC . TRBD1 TRBJ1-2 TRBV7-3
CASSSRTGRDLSGYTF TGTGCCAGTAGTTCTCGGACAGGGAGGGACCTCTCCGGCTACACCTTC . TRBD1 TRBJ1-2 TRBV19
CASSDIQGFGANVLTF TGTGCCAGCAGCGATATACAGGGTTTTGGGGCCAACGTCCTGACTTTC . . TRBJ2-6 TRBV14
CASTRQPDGDYGYTF TGTGCCAGCACCCGACAACCGGACGGAGACTATGGCTACACCTTC few . TRBJ1-2 TRBV6-5
CASSFRGQVKETQYF TGTGCCAGCAGCTTTCGGGGACAGGTGAAAGAGACCCAGTACTTC . TRBD1 TRBJ2-5 TRBV5-8
CASSRTVDYEQYF TGTGCCAGTAGTAGGACAGTTGACTACGAGCAGTACTTC . . TRBJ2-7 TRBV19
CASSSDSLSGGDTQYF TGTGCCAGCAGCTCCGATTCTCTGTCGGGAGGGGATACGCAGTATTTT . TRBD2 TRBJ2-3 TRBV5-6